This T cell receptor beta chain comes out of a study of blood T cells in healthy people across ages. Study results and caveats: The diversity estimates, figures obtained from one million T cells, were considered underestimates.

Alongside a J-beta primer mix, a sample-barcoded 5' primer served in a second PCR lasting about 6 to 11 cycles. One entry per CDR3 protein, called by TCRdb with MiXCR from the 5' RACE reads. The sample lists hundreds of thousands of distinct CDR3 sequences, under 25% occurring once. This CDR3 has 14 amino acids. Germline CDR1 DFQATT, CDR2 SNEGSKA (reference sequence). Comment on this clonotype: The target antigen is unknown.

This chain connects TRBV20-1 to TRBJ2-5, with 10 positions matching TRBD2. The J call may be in error: the DNA end matches TRBJ2-7 better. Sequencing input: blood. The origin of this receptor is a man between 65 and 85 years old in good health. CDR3 residues: CSARVPSGSHEQYF. The CDR3 coding sequence is TGCAGTGCTAGAGTCCCTAGCGGGAGCCACGAGCAGTACTTC.